This T cell receptor beta chain came from a study of blood T cell repertoires in COVID-19. Profiling relied on immunoSEQ multiplex PCR, and the TCRdb table lists in-frame clones only, not all of them. The top ten clones hold around 6% of a sample with under 300,000 clones, roughly 87% of them seen once. V lost 4 bases, J lost 0 bases, and 13 bases lay in between. This CDR3 has 16 amino acids. Germline CDR1 reads SGHTA; CDR2 reads FQGNSA. Cohort placement rested on clinical history that participants reported themselves. Sequenced: PBMCs or T cells enriched from blood (not recorded which). This receptor was identified in a woman aged 30 to 39 with acute COVID-19. This chain joins TRBV7-2 and TRBJ1-5, with D possibly matching TRBD1 (6 bases). CDR3 bases: TGTGCCAGCAGCTCACAAGGGGGTCCTAGCAATCAGCCCCAGCATTTT. As protein: CASSSQGGPSNQPQHF.